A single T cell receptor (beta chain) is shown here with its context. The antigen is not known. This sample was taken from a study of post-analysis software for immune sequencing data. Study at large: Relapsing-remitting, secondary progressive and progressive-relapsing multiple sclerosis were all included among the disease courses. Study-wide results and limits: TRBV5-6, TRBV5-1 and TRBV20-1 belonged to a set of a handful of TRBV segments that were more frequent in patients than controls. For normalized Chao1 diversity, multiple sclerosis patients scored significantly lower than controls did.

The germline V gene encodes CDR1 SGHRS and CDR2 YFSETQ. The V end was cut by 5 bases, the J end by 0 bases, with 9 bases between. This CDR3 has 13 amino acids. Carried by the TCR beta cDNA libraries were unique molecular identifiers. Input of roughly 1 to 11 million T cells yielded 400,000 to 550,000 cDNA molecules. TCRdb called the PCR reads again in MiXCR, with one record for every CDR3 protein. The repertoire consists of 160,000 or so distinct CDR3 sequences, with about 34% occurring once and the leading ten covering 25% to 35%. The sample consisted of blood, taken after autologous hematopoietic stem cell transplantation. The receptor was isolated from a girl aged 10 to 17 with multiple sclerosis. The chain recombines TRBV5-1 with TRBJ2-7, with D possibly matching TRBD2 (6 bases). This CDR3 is CASRAGSSYEQYF. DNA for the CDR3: TGCGCCAGCAGGGCGGGATCCTCCTACGAGCAGTACTTC.